This T cell receptor (beta chain) was captured by sequencing in a study of shared clonotypes between healthy human individuals. TCRdb's table, derived via immunoSEQ multiplex PCR, lists solely in-frame clones and lacks some. The sample records fewer than 600,000 clones, 70% to 80% being singletons. The V gene's germline CDR1 is GTSNPN and CDR2 SVGIG (reference sequence). There are 13 residues in the CDR3. Trimming removed 4 bases from V and 7 bases from J, with 14 bases in between. The study drew all its donors from Caucasian adults living in Nashville, Tennessee. The source of this sequence is a woman aged 40 to 50 in good health. Some clones in this sample may be carry-over from other donors' samples. The chain links TRBV30 to TRBJ2-4; no clear D gene. Sequences were obtained from PBMCs. The CDR3 DNA sequence: TGTGCCTGGATTCACAAGTACTTGAACATTCAGTACTTC. Amino acid sequence: CAWIHKYLNIQYF.